This T cell receptor beta chain was profiled in a study of T cells in Graves' hyperthyroidism and ophthalmopathy. The germline gives CDR1 KGHDR, CDR2 SFDVKD. After removal of 5 bases from V and 0 bases from J, the junction contained 2 bases not matched to a gene. The CDR3 is 15 residues long. RNA transcripts yielded amplified TCR beta CDR3 regions. During a first-round RT-PCR of the TCR CDR3, the HTBI primer set was used. TCRdb reprocessed the multiplex PCR reads with MiXCR, giving one entry per CDR3 protein. Counted here are 300,000 to 450,000 distinct CDR3 sequences, approximately 25% occurring once; the ten biggest clones make up roughly 80%. To note about this clonotype: What it recognizes is unknown.

Study-level points and caveats: Also found in blood were most expanded thyroid clonotypes above 0.001.

This sequence was found in a man between 50 and 59 years old with Graves' hyperthyroidism. This chain uses TRBV24-1 with TRBJ2-1; 8 bases are shared with TRBD2. The sample was blood. CDR3 in DNA: TGTGCCACCAGTGGGGCGGGAGGCTCCTACAATGAGCAGTTCTTC. Translation: CATSGAGGSYNEQFF.